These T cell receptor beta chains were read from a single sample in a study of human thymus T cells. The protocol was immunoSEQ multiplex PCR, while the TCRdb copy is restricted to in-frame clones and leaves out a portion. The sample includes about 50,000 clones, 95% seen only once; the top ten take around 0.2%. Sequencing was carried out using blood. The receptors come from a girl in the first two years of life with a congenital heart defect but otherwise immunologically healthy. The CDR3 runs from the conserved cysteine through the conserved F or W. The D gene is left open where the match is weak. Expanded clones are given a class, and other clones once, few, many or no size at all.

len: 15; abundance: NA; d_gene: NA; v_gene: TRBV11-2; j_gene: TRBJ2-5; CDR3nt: TGTGCCAGCAGCTTAGACGGGGCAGGGAGAGAGACCCAGTACTTC; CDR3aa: CASSLDGAGRETQYF
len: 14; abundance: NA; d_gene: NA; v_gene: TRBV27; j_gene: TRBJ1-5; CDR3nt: TGTGCCTCCAAAGCAGCTGGGGCCAATCAGCCCCAGCATTTT; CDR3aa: CASKAAGANQPQHF
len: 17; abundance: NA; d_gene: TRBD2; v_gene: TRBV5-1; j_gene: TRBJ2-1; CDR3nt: TGCGCCAGCAGCTTGCGATCTAGCGGGAGTTCGGTAAATGAGCAGTTCTTC; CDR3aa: CASSLRSSGSSVNEQFF
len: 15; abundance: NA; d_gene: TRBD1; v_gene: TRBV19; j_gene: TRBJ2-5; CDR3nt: TGTGCCAGTAGCCTCCTAGGGACAGGGCAAGAGACCCAGTACTTC; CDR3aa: CASSLLGTGQETQYF
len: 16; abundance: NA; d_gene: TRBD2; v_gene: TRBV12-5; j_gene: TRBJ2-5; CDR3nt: TGTGCTAGTGGCCTTTCTCCGGGAGGGCCGTGGGAGACCCAGTACTTC; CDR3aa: CASGLSPGGPWETQYF
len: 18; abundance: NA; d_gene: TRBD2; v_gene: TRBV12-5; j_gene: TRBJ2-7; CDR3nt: TGTGCTAGTGGTTTACGAGCGGGAGGGCCTCGCCGGGACTACGAGCAGTACTTC; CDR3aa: CASGLRAGGPRRDYEQYF
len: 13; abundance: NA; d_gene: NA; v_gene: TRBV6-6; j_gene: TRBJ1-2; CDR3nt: TGTGCCATTCCGGCAGGGGCGAACTATGGCTACACCTTC; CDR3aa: CAIPAGANYGYTF
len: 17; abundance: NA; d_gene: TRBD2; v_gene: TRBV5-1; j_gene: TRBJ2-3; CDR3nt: TGCGCCAGCAGCTTGGGGAGATTGCTAGCGGACACAGATACGCAGTATTTT; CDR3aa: CASSLGRLLADTDTQYF
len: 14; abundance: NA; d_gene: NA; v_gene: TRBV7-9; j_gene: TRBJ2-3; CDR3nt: TGTGCCAGCAGCTTACGCAGGGGATCAGATACGCAGTATTTT; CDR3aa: CASSLRRGSDTQYF
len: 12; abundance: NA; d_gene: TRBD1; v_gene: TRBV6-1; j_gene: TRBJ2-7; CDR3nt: TGTGCCACCGGGACAGGGTGGTACGAGCAGTACTTC; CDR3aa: CATGTGWYEQYF
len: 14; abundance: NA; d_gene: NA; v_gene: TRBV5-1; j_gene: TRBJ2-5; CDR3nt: TGCGCCAGCAGCTTTTCGGGCCTGCAAGAGACCCAGTACTTC; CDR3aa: CASSFSGLQETQYF
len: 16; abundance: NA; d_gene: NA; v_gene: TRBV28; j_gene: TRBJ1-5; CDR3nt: TGTGCCAGCAGTTCCTTGAGGGGGTCGTTAGATCAGCCCCAGCATTTT; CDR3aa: CASSSLRGSLDQPQHF
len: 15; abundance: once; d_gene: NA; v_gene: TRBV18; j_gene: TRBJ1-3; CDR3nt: TGTGCCAGCTCACCACTCCGGACAAGTGGAAACACCATATATTTT; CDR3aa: CASSPLRTSGNTIYF
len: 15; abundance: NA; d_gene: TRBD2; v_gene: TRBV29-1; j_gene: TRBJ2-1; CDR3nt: TGCAGCGCCCGGACTAGCGGGAGAGTCTACAATGAGCAGTTCTTC; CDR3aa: CSARTSGRVYNEQFF
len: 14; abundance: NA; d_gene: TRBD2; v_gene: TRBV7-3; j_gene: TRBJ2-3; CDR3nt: TGTGCCAGCAGCTTACTAGCGGGAGCAGATACGCAGTATTTT; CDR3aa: CASSLLAGADTQYF
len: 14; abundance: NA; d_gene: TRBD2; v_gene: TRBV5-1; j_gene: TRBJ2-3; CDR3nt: TGCGCCAGCAGCTCCGGACTAGCGGGAGACGCGCAGTATTTT; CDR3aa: CASSSGLAGDAQYF
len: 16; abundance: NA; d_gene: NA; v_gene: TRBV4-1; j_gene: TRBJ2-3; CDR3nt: TGCGCCAGCAGGGTCACGGGACACCACAGCACAGATACGCAGTATTTT; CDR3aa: CASRVTGHHSTDTQYF
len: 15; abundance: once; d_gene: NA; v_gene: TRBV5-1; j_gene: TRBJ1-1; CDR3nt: TGCGCCAGCAGCGCCTTTACAGGGACCTCCACTGAAGCTTTCTTT; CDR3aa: CASSAFTGTSTEAFF
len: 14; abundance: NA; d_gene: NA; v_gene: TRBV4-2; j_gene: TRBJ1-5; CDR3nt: TGTGCCAGCAGCCAGAGGACTGATGGGCAGCCCCAGCATTTT; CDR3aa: CASSQRTDGQPQHF
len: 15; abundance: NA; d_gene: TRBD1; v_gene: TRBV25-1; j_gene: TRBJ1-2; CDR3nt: TGTGCCAGCAGTGAGACAGGGAGACCCCACTATGGCTACACCTTC; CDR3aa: CASSETGRPHYGYTF
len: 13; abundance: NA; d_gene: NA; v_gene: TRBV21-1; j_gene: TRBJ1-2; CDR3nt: TGTGCCAGCAAACAGGGAATCGGGTATGGCTACACCTTC; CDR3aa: CASKQGIGYGYTF
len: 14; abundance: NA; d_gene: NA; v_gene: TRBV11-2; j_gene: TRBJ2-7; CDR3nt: TGTGCCAGCAGCTTACCCGTCACAATTTCCGAGCAGTACTTC; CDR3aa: CASSLPVTISEQYF
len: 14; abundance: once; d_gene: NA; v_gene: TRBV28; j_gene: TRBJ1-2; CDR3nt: TGTGCCAGCAGACACGCCACAGTACTCTATGGCTACACCTTC; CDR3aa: CASRHATVLYGYTF
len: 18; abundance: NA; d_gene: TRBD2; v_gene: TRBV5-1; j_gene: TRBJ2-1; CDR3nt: TGCGCCAGCAGCCTAGGAGGTTCTTTTAGGCGGGAGTGGGGTGAGCAGTTCTTC; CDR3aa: CASSLGGSFRREWGEQFF
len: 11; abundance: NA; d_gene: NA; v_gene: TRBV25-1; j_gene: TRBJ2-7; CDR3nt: TGTGCCAGCCGAAATTTCTACGAGCAGTACTTC; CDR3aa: CASRNFYEQYF
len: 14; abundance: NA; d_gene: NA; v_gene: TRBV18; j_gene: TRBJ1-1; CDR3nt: TGTGCCAGCTCACCCCAGCATGGGGGCGAACAAGCTTTCTTT; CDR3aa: CASSPQHGGEQAFF
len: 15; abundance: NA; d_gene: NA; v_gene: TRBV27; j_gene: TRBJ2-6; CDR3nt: TGTGCCAGCAGTTTATTTTACACTGGGGCCAACGTCCTGACTTTC; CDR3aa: CASSLFYTGANVLTF
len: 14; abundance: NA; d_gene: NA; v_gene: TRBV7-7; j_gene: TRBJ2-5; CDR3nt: TGTGCCAGCAGCTTAGCAGGACATACCTCGACCCAGTACTTC; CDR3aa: CASSLAGHTSTQYF
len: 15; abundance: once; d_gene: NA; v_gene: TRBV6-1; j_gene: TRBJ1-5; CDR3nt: TGTGCCAGCAGCACAGGTTTATGGGGCAATCAGCCCCAGCATTTT; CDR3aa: CASSTGLWGNQPQHF
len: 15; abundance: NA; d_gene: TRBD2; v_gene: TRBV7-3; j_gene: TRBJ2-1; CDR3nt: TGTGCCAGCAGCTTAATAGCGGGAGCCTACAATGAGCAGTTCTTC; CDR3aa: CASSLIAGAYNEQFF
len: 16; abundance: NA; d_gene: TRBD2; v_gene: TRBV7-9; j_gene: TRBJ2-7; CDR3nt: TGTGCCAGCAGCTTAGTAGGGGGACTAGCGGCCTACGAGCAGTACTTC; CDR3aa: CASSLVGGLAAYEQYF
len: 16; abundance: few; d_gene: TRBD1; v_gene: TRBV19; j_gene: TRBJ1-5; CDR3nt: TGTGCCAGTAGTACCGGGAGAGACAGGGTCAATCAGCCCCAGCATTTT; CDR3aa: CASSTGRDRVNQPQHF
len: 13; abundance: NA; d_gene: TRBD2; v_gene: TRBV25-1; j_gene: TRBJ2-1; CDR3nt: TGTGCCAGCAGTGAATATAGGGCGGGAGGGCAGTTCTTC; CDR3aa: CASSEYRAGGQFF
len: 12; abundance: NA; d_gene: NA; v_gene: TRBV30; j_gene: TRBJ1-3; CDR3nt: TGTGCCTGGAGTGACTCTAGAAACACCATATATTTT; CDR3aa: CAWSDSRNTIYF
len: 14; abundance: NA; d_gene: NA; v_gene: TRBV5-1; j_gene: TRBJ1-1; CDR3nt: TGCGCCAGCAGCTTCTTCCCCGGGACTCAGGAAGCTTTCTTT; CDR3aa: CASSFFPGTQEAFF
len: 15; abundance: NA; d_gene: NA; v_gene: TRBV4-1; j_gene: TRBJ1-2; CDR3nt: TGCGCCAGCAGCCAAGGAAAGGGCCAGAACTATGGCTACACCTTC; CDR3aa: CASSQGKGQNYGYTF
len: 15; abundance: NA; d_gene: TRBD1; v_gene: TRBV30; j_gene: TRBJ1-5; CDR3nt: TGTGCCTGGAGTGCAGGGGGCTGGAGCAATCAGCCCCAGCATTTT; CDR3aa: CAWSAGGWSNQPQHF
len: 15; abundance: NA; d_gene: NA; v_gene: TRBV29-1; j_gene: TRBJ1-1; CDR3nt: TGCAGCGTTGACCAGGGGTGGATAATGAACACTGAAGCTTTCTTT; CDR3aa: CSVDQGWIMNTEAFF
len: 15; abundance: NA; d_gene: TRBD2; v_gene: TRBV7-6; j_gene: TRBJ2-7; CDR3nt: TGTGCCAGCAGCCCAAGGACTAGGAACTTCTACGAGCAGTACTTC; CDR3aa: CASSPRTRNFYEQYF
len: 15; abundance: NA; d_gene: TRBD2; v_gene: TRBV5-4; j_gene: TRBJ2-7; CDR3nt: TGTGCCAGCAGTCAAGGGACTAGCGGAACCTACGAGCAGTACTTC; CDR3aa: CASSQGTSGTYEQYF
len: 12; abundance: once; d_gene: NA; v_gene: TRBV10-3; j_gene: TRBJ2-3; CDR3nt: TGTGCCATCAGTGAGTCCAGAGATACGCAGTATTTT; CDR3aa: CAISESRDTQYF
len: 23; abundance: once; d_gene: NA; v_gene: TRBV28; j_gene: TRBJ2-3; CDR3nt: TGTGCCAGCAGTTCCAGACTGGTGTCATCCCCGGTCCCCACCATCAAGAACACAGATACGCAGTATTTT; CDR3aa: CASSSRLVSSPVPTIKNTDTQYF